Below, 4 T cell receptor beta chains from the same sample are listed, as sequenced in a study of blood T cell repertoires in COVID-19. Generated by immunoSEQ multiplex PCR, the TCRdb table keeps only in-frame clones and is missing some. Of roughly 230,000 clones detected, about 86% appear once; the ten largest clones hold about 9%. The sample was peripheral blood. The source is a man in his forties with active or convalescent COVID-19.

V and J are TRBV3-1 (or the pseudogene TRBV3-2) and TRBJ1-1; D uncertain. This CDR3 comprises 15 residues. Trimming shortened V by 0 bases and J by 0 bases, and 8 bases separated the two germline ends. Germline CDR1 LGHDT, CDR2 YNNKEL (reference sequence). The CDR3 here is CASSQDQSVNTEAFF. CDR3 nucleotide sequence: TGTGCCAGCAGCCAAGATCAATCAGTGAACACTGAAGCTTTCTTT.

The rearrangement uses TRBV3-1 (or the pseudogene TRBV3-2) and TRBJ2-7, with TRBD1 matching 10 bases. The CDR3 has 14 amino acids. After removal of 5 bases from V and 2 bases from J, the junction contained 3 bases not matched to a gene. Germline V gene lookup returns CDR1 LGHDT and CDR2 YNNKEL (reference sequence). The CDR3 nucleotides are TGTGCCAGCAGCGGGGGACAGGGGCCCTACGAGCAGTACTTC. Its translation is CASSGGQGPYEQYF.

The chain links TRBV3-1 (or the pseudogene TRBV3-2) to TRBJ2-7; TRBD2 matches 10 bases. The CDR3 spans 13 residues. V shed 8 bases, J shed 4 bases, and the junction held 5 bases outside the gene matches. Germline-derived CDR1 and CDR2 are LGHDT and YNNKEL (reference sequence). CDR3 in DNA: TGTGCCAGCCGCGGGACTAGCGTTTACGAGCAGTACTTC. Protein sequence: CASRGTSVYEQYF.

CDR3 coding DNA: TGTGCCAGTAGTATAGTGGGACAGGGGGTCAATGAGCAGTTCTTC. Residues: CASSIVGQGVNEQFF. The chain combines TRBV19 with TRBJ2-1; TRBD1 agrees at 11 bases. The V segment lost 1 base and the J segment 6 bases; nucleotides outside the gene matches: 2. From germline, CDR1 is LNHDA and CDR2 SQIVND (reference sequence). The CDR3 contains 15 residues.